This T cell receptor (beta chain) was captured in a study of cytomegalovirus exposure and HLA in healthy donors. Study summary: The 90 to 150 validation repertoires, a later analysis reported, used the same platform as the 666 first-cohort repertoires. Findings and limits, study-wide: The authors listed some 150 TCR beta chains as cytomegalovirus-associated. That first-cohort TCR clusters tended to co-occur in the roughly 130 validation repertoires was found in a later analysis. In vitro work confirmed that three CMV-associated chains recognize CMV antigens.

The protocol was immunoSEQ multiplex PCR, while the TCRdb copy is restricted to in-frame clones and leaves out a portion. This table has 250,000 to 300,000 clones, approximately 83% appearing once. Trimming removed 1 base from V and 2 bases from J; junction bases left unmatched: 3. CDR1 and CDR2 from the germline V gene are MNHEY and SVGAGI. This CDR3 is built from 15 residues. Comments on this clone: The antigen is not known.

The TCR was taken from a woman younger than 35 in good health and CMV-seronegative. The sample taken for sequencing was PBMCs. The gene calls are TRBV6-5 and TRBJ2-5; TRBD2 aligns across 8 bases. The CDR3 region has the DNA TGTGCCAGCAGTTACTACCGACTAGCGCAAGAGACCCAGTACTTC. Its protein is CASSYYRLAQETQYF.